This passage covers 26 T cell receptor beta chains from one sample sequenced in a study of T cell repertoires in cytomegalovirus infection. The antigens for these receptors are not known. One entry per CDR3 protein, called by TCRdb with MiXCR from the reads. The sample consists of hundreds of thousands of distinct CDR3 sequences, under 45% of them appearing once. Sequences were derived from cultured PBMCs, sampled from culture after CMV antigen stimulation. Every receptor here comes from a human donor in good health (CMV status not recorded). Some clones in this sample may be carry-over from other donors' samples.

The chain recombines TRBV7-4 with TRBJ2-7, with TRBD1 identical over 7 bases. The germline CDR1 and CDR2 sequences are SGHVT and SQSDAQ. The V gene end was trimmed by 4 bases and the J gene end by 6 bases; junction bases not matched to a gene: 9. The CDR3 sequence is 14 residues long. CDR3: CASSSNPGGSEQYF. For the CDR3, the DNA is TGTGCCAGCAGCTCCAACCCAGGGGGTAGCGAGCAGTACTTC.

This chain connects TRBV7-8 to TRBJ1-1, with D perhaps matching TRBD1 (5 bases). The V gene lost 1 base and the J gene lost 5 bases, with 14 bases spanning the gap. The germline V gene has CDR1 SGHVS and CDR2 FQNEAQ. CDR3 length equals 15 residues. The CDR3 bases are TGTGCCAGCAGCTTAGGCGGGGGAGTAGGGACTGAAGCTTTCTTT. Translated: CASSLGGGVGTEAFF.

The chain couples TRBV15 to TRBJ2-2, with TRBD1 matching 7 bases. Per germline, CDR1 LNHNV and CDR2 YYDKDF (reference sequence). V shed 0 bases and J 2 bases; nucleotides not matched to a gene: 3. There are 16 residues in the CDR3. The CDR3 DNA sequence: TGTGCCACCAGCAGAGATTTAGGGGGCAACACCGGGGAGCTGTTTTTT. As protein: CATSRDLGGNTGELFF.

This clonotype was seen a single time. The V gene is TRBV5-4, the J gene TRBJ1-1; D not certain. V lost 4 bases and J lost 5, with 15 bases in between. Germline V gene data show CDR1 as SGHNT and CDR2 as YYREEE (reference sequence). The CDR3 loop spans 14 amino acids. In nucleotides, the CDR3 is TGTGCCAGCAGCCCTCAGAGGGTAGGAACTGAAGCTTTCTTT. The encoded protein is CASSPQRVGTEAFF.

The V gene is TRBV12-3 or TRBV12-4, the J gene TRBJ2-7; TRBD1 matches 7 bases. This CDR3 contains 15 residues. The V and J ends lost 6 bases and 0 bases, in that order; junction bases with no gene match: 8. The CDR3 region has the DNA TGTGCCAGCAGGTACGGGACAGCCAACTCCTACGAGCAGTACTTC. Translation: CASRYGTANSYEQYF.

This sequence joins TRBV28 and TRBJ1-2, with TRBD1 matching 8 bases. Germline lookup yields CDR1 MDHEN and CDR2 SYDVKM. The junction had 15 bases not matched to a gene; V was cut back by 5 bases and J by 4 bases. The CDR3 runs 17 residues. The CDR3 bases are TGTGCCAGCAGTACAGGACAGGGAGGACAAACCCGCTATGGCTACACCTTC. Amino acids: CASSTGQGGQTRYGYTF.

The rearrangement uses TRBV4-1 and TRBJ2-7; D is possibly TRBD1 (6 bases). The ends were cut back, 4 bases at V and 1 base at J, with 23 bases in the middle. CDR3 size: 18 residues. CDR1 is MGHRA, CDR2 YSYEKL, per germline. The CDR3 loop is CASSPRPPLDRQSYEQYF. As DNA, the CDR3 is TGCGCCAGCAGCCCCAGGCCCCCGCTGGACAGACAATCCTACGAGCAGTACTTC.

The rearrangement joins TRBV20-1 to TRBJ2-3; 10 positions agree with TRBD2. J gave up 4 bases and V 6 bases, and 7 bases lay outside the gene matches. The CDR3 loop spans 14 amino acids. Per germline, CDR1 DFQATT and CDR2 SNEGSKA (reference sequence). CDR3 amino acids: CSATSGRAADTQYF. CDR3 coding DNA: TGCAGTGCGACCAGCGGGAGGGCCGCAGATACGCAGTATTTT.

This chain uses TRBV2 with TRBJ1-2, with D perhaps TRBD1 (6 bases). V was trimmed by 2 bases and J by 7 bases, leaving 14 bases between them. This CDR3 is 14 amino acids long. Germline V lookup: CDR1 SNHLY, CDR2 FYNNEI. CDR3: CASSETSNRAGYTF. Here the CDR3 DNA reads TGTGCCAGCAGTGAAACGTCGAACAGGGCTGGCTACACCTTC.

This chain links TRBV27 with TRBJ2-1; TRBD2 aligns across 7 bases. The CDR3 extends over 14 amino acids. Looked up from germline, CDR1 is MNHEY and CDR2 is SMNVEV (reference sequence). The V and J ends lost 5 bases and 10 bases, in that order; junction bases with no gene match: 11. The CDR3 DNA is TGTGCCAGCAGTCTACGCCGCGAACTAGCGGAGCAGTTCTTC. Translating gives CASSLRRELAEQFF.

The chain carries TRBV11-3 and TRBJ2-2; D remains ambiguous. The V and J ends lost 0 bases and 5 bases respectively, with 7 bases between them. This CDR3 has 14 residues. Germline V gene lookup returns CDR1 SGHNT and CDR2 YENEEA. The CDR3 sequence is CASSLDPYTGELFF. CDR3 nucleotide sequence: TGTGCCAGCAGCTTAGATCCGTATACCGGGGAGCTGTTTTTT.

The J gene is TRBJ2-3, the V gene TRBV11-2, with 10 bases lining up with TRBD2. The CDR3 consists of 14 residues. The junction had 2 bases not matched to a gene; V was cut back by 5 bases and J by 3 bases. The germline V gene has CDR1 SGHAT and CDR2 FQNNGV. This chain's CDR3 is CASSISGRTDTQYF. Here the CDR3 DNA reads TGTGCCAGCAGCATTAGCGGGAGGACAGATACGCAGTATTTT. The whole variable domain, remainder taken from reference TRBV11-2 and TRBJ2-3, is EAGVAQSPRYKIIEKRQSVAFWCNPISGHATLYWYQQILGQGPKLLIQFQNNGVVDDSQLPKDRFSAERLKGVDSTLKIQPAKLEDSAVYLCASSISGRTDTQYFGPGTRLTVL.

This rearrangement joins TRBV7-6 to TRBJ2-3; weak D call: TRBD2 (7 bases). This CDR3 contains 17 residues. V gave up 5 bases and J gave up 6 bases, with 24 bases separating them. From germline, CDR1 is SGHVS and CDR2 FNYEAQ. The CDR3 spells CASSRRGRGGDRDTQYF. The CDR3 nucleotides read TGTGCCAGCAGCCGCCGGGGGAGGGGGGGCGATCGGGATACGCAGTATTTT. The full variable domain, its missing parts supplied by reference TRBV7-6 and TRBJ2-3, is GAGVSQSPRYKVTKRGQDVALRCDPISGHVSLYWYRQALGQGPEFLTYFNYEAQQDKSGLPNDRFSAERPEGSISTLTIQRTEQRDSAMYRCASSRRGRGGDRDTQYFGPGTRLTVL.

This clonotype was recorded many times. At one end the junction does not follow the germline gene, possibly because of a read error. The V call is TRBV7-2, the J call TRBJ2-1, with D possibly being TRBD1 or TRBD2 (5 bases each). From germline, CDR1 is SGHTA and CDR2 FQGNSA. This CDR3 is built from 8 residues. The CDR3: CASSLGVF. The CDR3 nucleotides are TGTGCCAGCAGCTTGGGGGTCTTC.

This rearrangement joins TRBV20-1 to TRBJ2-3; 8 nucleotides line up with TRBD2. The CDR3 totals 16 residues. Trimming removed 5 bases from V and 2 bases from J; junction bases left unmatched: 12. Per the germline V gene, CDR1 is DFQATT and CDR2 is SNEGSKA (reference sequence). The CDR3 here is CSAHSGTSESTDTQYF. The CDR3 DNA follows: TGCAGTGCTCACTCCGGGACTAGTGAATCCACAGATACGCAGTATTTT.

This clonotype has just a few counts. The gene calls are TRBV5-4 and TRBJ2-2; D possibly corresponds to TRBD1 (6 bases). The CDR3 contains 16 residues. Per the germline V gene, CDR1 is SGHNT and CDR2 is YYREEE (reference sequence). V was clipped by 1 base and J by 0 bases, with 10 bases between them. CDR3 loop: CASSLKGQTNTGELFF. CDR3 DNA sequence: TGTGCCAGCAGCTTGAAAGGACAGACGAACACCGGGGAGCTGTTTTTT.

The CDR3 bases are TGTGCCAGCAGCATACTAGCGACAGATACGCAGTATTTT. It encodes CASSILATDTQYF. The chain employs TRBV7-6 and TRBJ2-3; 7 positions agree with TRBD2. The V segment lost 5 bases and the J segment 3 bases; nucleotides outside the gene matches: 2. This CDR3 contains 13 residues. Germline values: CDR1 SGHVS, CDR2 FNYEAQ.

This clonotype was seen only a few times. The chain employs TRBV10-3 and TRBJ1-3; no definite D call. Germline V gene data show CDR1 as ENHRY and CDR2 as SYGVKD. V gave up 2 bases and J gave up 0 bases, with 8 bases separating them. CDR3 length: 15 amino acids. In nucleotides, the CDR3 is TGTGCCATCAGTGAGGATAGGATCTCTGGAAACACCATATATTTT. Amino acids: CAISEDRISGNTIYF.

The V call is TRBV7-2, the J call TRBJ2-1, with 14 positions matching TRBD2. This CDR3 comprises 18 residues. In germline, CDR1 is SGHTA, CDR2 FQGNSA. With V trimmed by 5 bases and J by 2 bases, 8 bases remained unmatched. The CDR3: CASSPAGTSGRPYNEQFF. The CDR3 DNA follows: TGTGCCAGCAGCCCCGCAGGGACTAGCGGGAGACCCTACAATGAGCAGTTCTTC.

The chain joins TRBV12-3 or TRBV12-4 to TRBJ2-3, with 11 bases lining up with TRBD2. CDR3 length: 16 residues. V shed 6 bases, J shed 0 bases, and the junction held 5 bases outside the gene matches. The CDR3 DNA reads as TGTGCCAGCAGCTCCCGGACTAGCGGGAGCACAGATACGCAGTATTTT. It codes for CASSSRTSGSTDTQYF.

This rearrangement joins TRBV27 to TRBJ1-4, with D tentatively TRBD1 (5 bases). Germline V gene data show CDR1 as MNHEY and CDR2 as SMNVEV (reference sequence). V lost 5 bases to trimming and J lost 6 bases, with 16 bases between them. This CDR3 has 15 residues. The CDR3 nucleotides read TGTGCCAGCAGTCTTTTCCAGGGCTTGGATGAAAAACTGTTTTTT. Translating it yields CASSLFQGLDEKLFF.

The chain joins TRBV6-1 to TRBJ1-2; 7 bases align to TRBD1. Germline lookup yields CDR1 MNHNS and CDR2 SASEGT. The ends lost 5 bases at V and 2 bases at J; junction bases unmatched: 8. This CDR3 has 15 residues. CDR3 DNA: TGTGCCAGCAGTCTACACTCAGGGGGAAACTATGGCTACACCTTC. The encoded protein is CASSLHSGGNYGYTF.

The genes are TRBV11-3 and TRBJ2-5; 7 positions agree with TRBD2. The CDR3 covers 15 residues. V was clipped by 2 bases and J by 1 base; unmatched bases: 4. The germline V gene encodes CDR1 SGHNT and CDR2 YENEEA. DNA of the CDR3: TGTGCCAGCAGCTTACAAGCGGGGCCCCAAGAGACCCAGTACTTC. Its protein product is CASSLQAGPQETQYF.

The CDR3 region is CASSGKGEQFF. Written as DNA, the CDR3 is TGTGCCAGCAGCGGTAAGGGTGAGCAGTTCTTC. The chain couples TRBV7-8 to TRBJ2-1; no definite D call. Germline V lookup: CDR1 SGHVS, CDR2 FQNEAQ. Trimming shortened V by 5 bases and J by 9 bases, and 8 bases separated the two germline ends. The CDR3 sequence is 11 residues long.

The chain combines TRBV19 with TRBJ2-1, with TRBD2 matching 12 bases. J lost 9 bases, V lost 4 bases, and 7 bases had no gene match. The CDR3 length is 15 residues. Germline CDR1 is LNHDA and CDR2 is SQIVND (reference sequence). The chain's CDR3 is CASSTGLAGYSEQFF. As DNA, the CDR3 is TGTGCCAGTAGTACCGGACTAGCGGGATATAGTGAGCAGTTCTTC.

This clonotype turned up a few times. V usage is TRBV7-2 and J usage is TRBJ2-5; D might be TRBD2 (5 bases). The CDR3 consists of 16 residues. V was cut by 4 bases and J by 2 bases, with 17 bases left in between. CDR1 is SGHTA, CDR2 FQGNSA, per germline. CDR3 sequence: CASSSPSASGQETQYF. As DNA, the CDR3 is TGTGCCAGCAGCTCCCCTTCGGCCTCGGGGCAAGAGACCCAGTACTTC.